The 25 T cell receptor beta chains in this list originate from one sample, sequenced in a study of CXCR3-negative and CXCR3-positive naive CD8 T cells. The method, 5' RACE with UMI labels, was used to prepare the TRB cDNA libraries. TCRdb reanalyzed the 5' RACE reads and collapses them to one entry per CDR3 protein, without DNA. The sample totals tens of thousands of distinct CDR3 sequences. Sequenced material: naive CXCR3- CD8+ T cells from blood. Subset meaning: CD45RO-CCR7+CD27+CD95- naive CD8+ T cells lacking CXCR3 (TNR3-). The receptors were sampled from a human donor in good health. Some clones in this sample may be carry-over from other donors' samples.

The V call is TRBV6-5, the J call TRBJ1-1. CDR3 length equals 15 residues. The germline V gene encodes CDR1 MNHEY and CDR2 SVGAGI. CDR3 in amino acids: CASSYSTDSIGEAFF.

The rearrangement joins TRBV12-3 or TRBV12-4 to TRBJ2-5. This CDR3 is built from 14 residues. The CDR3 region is CASSFTGIQETQYF.

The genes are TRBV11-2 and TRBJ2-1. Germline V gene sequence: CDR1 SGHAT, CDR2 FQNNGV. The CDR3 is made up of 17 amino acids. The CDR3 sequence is CASSLDMWGRSYNEQFF.

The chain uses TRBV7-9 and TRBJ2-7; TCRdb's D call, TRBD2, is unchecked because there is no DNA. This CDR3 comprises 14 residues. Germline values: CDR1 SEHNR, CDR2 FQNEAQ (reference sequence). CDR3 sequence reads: CASSRLAGDYEQYF.

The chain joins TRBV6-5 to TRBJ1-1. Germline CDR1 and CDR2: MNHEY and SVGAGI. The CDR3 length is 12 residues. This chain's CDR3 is CASSPGAVEAFF.

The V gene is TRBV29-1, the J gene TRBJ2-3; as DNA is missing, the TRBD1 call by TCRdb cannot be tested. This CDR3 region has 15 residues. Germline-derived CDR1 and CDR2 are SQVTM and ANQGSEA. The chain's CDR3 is CSVEKGGAGTDTQYF.

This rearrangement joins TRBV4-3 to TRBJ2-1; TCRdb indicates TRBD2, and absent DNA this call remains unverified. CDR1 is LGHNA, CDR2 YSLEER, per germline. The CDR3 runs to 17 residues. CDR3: CASSQDSRLAGVNEQFF.

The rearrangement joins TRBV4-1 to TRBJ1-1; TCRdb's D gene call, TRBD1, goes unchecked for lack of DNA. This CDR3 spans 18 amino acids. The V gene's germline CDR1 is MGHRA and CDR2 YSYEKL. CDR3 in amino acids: CASSQMRGIRQVNTEAFF.

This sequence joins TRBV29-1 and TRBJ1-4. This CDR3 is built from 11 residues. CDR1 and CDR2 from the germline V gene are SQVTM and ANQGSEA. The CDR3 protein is CSVAENEKLFF.

This CDR3 is CASSPSRYEQYF. The rearrangement links TRBV28 to TRBJ2-7; the D call from TCRdb, TRBD2, cannot be confirmed without DNA. Germline V gene sequence: CDR1 MDHEN, CDR2 SYDVKM. This CDR3 contains 12 residues.

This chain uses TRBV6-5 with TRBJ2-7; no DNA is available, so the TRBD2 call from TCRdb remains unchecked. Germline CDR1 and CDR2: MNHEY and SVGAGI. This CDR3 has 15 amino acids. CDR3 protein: CASSYGTSASYEQYF.

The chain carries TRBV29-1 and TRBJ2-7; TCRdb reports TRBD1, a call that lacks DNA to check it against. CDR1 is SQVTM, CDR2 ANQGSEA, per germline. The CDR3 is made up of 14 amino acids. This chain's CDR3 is CSVLTGTGRYEQYF.

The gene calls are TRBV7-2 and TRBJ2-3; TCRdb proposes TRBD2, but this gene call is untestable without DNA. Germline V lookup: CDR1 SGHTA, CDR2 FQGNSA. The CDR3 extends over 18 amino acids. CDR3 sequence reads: CASSLVGSGDISTDTQYF.

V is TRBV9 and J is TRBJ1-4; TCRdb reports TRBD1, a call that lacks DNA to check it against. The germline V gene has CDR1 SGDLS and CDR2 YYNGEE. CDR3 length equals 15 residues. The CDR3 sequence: CASSPRRAADEKLFF.

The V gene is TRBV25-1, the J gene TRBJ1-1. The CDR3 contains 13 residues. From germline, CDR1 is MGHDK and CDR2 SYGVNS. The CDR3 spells CASSGGWGTEAFF.

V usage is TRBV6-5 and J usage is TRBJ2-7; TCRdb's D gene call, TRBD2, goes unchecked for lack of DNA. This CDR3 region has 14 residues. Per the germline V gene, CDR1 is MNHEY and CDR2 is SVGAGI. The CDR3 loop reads CASSYGAGPYEQYF.

CDR3 loop: CASSEEGGEQYF. The chain employs TRBV2 and TRBJ2-7; TCRdb names TRBD1, which stays unverified in the absence of DNA. Germline loops: CDR1 SNHLY, CDR2 FYNNEI. The CDR3 totals 12 residues. Looking up the rest from reference TRBV2 and TRBJ2-7 gives the full variable domain: EPEVTQTPSHQVTQMGQEVILRCVPISNHLYFYWYRQILGQKVEFLVSFYNNEISEKSEIFDDQFSVERPDGSNFTLKIRSTKLEDSAMYFCASSEEGGEQYFGPGTRLTVT.

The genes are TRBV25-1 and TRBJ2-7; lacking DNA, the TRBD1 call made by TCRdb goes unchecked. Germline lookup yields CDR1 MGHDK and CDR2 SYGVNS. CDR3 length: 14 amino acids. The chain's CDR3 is CASKATGAAYEQYF.

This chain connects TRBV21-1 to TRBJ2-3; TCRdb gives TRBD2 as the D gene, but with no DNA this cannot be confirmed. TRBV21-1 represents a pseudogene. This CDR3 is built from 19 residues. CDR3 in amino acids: CATWLLWGVVRIYADTQYF.

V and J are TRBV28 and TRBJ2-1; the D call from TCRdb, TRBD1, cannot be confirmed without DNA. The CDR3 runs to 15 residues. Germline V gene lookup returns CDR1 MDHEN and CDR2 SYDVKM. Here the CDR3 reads CASSLWGDSSNEQFF.

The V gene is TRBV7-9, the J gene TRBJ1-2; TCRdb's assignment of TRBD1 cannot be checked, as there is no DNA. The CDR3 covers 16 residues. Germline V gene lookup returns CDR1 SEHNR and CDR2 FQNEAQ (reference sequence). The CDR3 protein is CASSPPSKGALDGYTF.

This chain's CDR3 is CASRTGTGRSYEQYF. The J gene is TRBJ2-7, the V gene TRBV28; the TRBD1 assignment by TCRdb is unverifiable without DNA. Germline loops: CDR1 MDHEN, CDR2 SYDVKM. The CDR3 length is 15 residues.

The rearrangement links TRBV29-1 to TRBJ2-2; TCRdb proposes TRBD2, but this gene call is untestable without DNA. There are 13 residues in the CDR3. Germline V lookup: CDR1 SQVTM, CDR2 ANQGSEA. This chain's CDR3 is CSVAAPNTGELFF.

CDR3 amino acids: CASSSTSGGSSTDTQYF. This chain links TRBV12-3 or TRBV12-4 with TRBJ2-3; lacking DNA, the TRBD2 call made by TCRdb goes unchecked. The CDR3 runs to 17 residues.

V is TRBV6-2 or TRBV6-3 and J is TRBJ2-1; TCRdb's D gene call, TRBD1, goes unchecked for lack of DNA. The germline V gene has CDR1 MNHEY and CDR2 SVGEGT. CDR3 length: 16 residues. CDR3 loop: CASSGATGNSYNEQFF.